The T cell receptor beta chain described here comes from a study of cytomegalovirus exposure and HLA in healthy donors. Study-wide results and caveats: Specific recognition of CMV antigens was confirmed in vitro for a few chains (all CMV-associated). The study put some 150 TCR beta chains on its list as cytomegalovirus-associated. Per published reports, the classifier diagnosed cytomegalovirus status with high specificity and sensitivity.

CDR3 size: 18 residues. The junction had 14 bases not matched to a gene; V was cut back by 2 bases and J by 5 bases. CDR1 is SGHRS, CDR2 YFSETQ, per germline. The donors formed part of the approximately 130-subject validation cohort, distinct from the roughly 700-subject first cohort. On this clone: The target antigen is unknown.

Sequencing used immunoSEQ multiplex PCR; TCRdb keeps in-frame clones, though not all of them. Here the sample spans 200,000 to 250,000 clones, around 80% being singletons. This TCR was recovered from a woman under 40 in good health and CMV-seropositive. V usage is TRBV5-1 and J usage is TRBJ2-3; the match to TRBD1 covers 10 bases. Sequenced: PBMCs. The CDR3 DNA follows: TGCGCCAGCAGCTTACGACCCCCCGGGACAGGGGTGAAAGATACGCAGTATTTT. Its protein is CASSLRPPGTGVKDTQYF.